These 10 T cell receptor beta chains originate from one sample sequenced in a study of T cell responses to AZD1222 COVID-19 vaccine. Assay used: immunoSEQ multiplex PCR; TCRdb lists only in-frame clones, some missing. The profile shows 95,000 to 150,000 clones, 89% of them singletons. Here the sequenced sample was peripheral blood, taken on day 0 of AZD1222 vaccination. All receptors come from an adult in good health.

The chain joins TRBV15 to TRBJ1-5, with a tentative D call TRBD1 (5 bases). Germline CDR1 reads LNHNV; CDR2 reads YYDKDF (reference sequence). V shed 10 bases and J shed 7 bases, with 23 bases lying between them. CDR3 length equals 15 residues. The CDR3 reads CASVPGPRRGQPQHF. The CDR3 DNA reads TGTGCCAGCGTACCGGGACCGCGGCGGGGCCAGCCCCAGCATTTT.

J is TRBJ2-3 and V is TRBV11-2, with D possibly TRBD2 on 5 matching bases. Looked up from germline, CDR1 is SGHAT and CDR2 is FQNNGV. The V end was cut by 3 bases, the J end by 3 bases, with 13 bases between. The CDR3 has 15 residues. CDR3 sequence (DNA): TGTGCCAGCAGCTTGTCGAGTCGGAGGACAGATACGCAGTATTTT. This gives the protein CASSLSSRRTDTQYF.

The chain is built from TRBV28 and TRBJ1-3; TRBD1 matches 10 bases. The CDR3 is 16 residues long. The J segment lost 2 bases and the V segment lost 7 bases, leaving 8 bases of the junction unmatched. Germline V gene sequence: CDR1 MDHEN, CDR2 SYDVKM. DNA for the CDR3: TGTGCCAGCACGGGACAGGGGAATTGGGCTGGAAACACCATATATTTT. It translates to CASTGQGNWAGNTIYF.

This clone has just one count. This rearrangement joins TRBV4-2 to TRBJ2-1; weak D call: TRBD1 (5 bases). Deletions cut 3 bases from V and 10 bases from J, with 13 bases between. The CDR3 is made up of 13 amino acids. Germline CDR1 reads LGHNA; CDR2 reads YNFKEQ. The CDR3 nucleotides read TGTGCCAGCAGCCAGACAGACCAGAGGGAGCAGTTCTTC. Amino acid sequence: CASSQTDQREQFF.

The table lists this clone with a count of one. This chain connects TRBV12-3 or TRBV12-4 to TRBJ2-5; TRBD1 might be the D (6 bases). This CDR3 is 13 amino acids long. V lost 2 bases to trimming and J lost 5 bases, with 9 bases between them. The CDR3 protein is CASSLSGVETQYF. The CDR3, as DNA: TGTGCCAGCAGTTTATCAGGGGTGGAGACCCAGTACTTC.

The V call is TRBV7-6, the J call TRBJ2-2; a weak D match, TRBD1 (6 bases). Trimming took off 5 bases at V and 0 bases at J, with 13 bases between the two ends. The CDR3 is made up of 16 amino acids. The germline gives CDR1 SGHVS, CDR2 FNYEAQ. The CDR3 here is CASSTPDSSNTGELFF. The CDR3 coding sequence is TGTGCCAGCAGCACTCCGGACAGCTCGAACACCGGGGAGCTGTTTTTT.

The rearrangement joins TRBV5-4 to TRBJ1-6; D is possibly TRBD1 (5 bases). The ends were cut back, 0 bases at V and 5 bases at J, with 15 bases in the middle. There are 17 residues in the CDR3. Germline assignment: CDR1 SGHNT and CDR2 YYREEE (reference sequence). The CDR3 loop reads CASSLGLGGGNNSPLHF. The CDR3, as DNA: TGTGCCAGCAGCTTGGGACTTGGGGGAGGCAATAATTCACCCCTCCACTTT.

J is TRBJ1-3 and V is TRBV6-5, with TRBD1 as a possible D gene (6 bases). V lost 6 bases and J lost 2, with 8 bases in between. Germline V CDR1 and CDR2: MNHEY, SVGAGI. This CDR3 has 13 amino acids. CDR3 nucleotides: TGTGCCAGCAGGGACAGTCCTGGAAACACCATATATTTT. Translation gives CASRDSPGNTIYF.

This sequence joins TRBV12-3 or TRBV12-4 and TRBJ2-7, with a weak D call TRBD1 (6 bases). V was trimmed by 3 bases and J by 1 base, leaving 7 bases between them. The CDR3 extends over 13 amino acids. The CDR3 DNA reads TGTGCCAGCAGTTTCGACAGGTCCTACGAGCAGTACTTC. Translating gives CASSFDRSYEQYF.

V usage is TRBV6-5 and J usage is TRBJ2-5; D gene unclear. V gave up 0 bases and J gave up 5 bases, with 4 bases separating them. The CDR3 loop spans 12 amino acids. The germline V gene encodes CDR1 MNHEY and CDR2 SVGAGI. The CDR3 region is CASSYSGETQYF. For the CDR3, the DNA is TGTGCCAGCAGTTACTCAGGGGAGACCCAGTACTTC.